The sequence of this TCR beta chain was determined in a study of long-term antiretroviral therapy in people with HIV. The study's findings and limits: The study found that diversity rose after ART but stayed below transplant donor controls.

Trimming removed 8 bases from V and 4 bases from J, with 26 bases in between. This CDR3 region has 17 residues. Germline assignment: CDR1 SNHLY and CDR2 FYNNEI. Remarks on this clone: What it recognizes is unknown.

The assay used was immunoSEQ (version v3.0), run at survey level. Assay: immunoSEQ multiplex PCR; the TCRdb copy retains only in-frame clones and omits some. The table includes under 30,000 clones, 81% detected once. The source was unsorted PBMCs, collected 4.4 years after starting antiretroviral therapy. The rearrangement joins TRBV2 to TRBJ1-2; D possibly corresponds to TRBD1 (5 bases). The source is a young man with HIV. The CDR3 DNA reads as TGTGCCAGCGCTTCCTCAGCTTGGCGCAGGGTCCTCTATGGCTACACCTTC. This translates into CASASSAWRRVLYGYTF.